One and the same sample provided the 12 T cell receptor beta chains below, sequenced in a study of siplizumab effects on memory and regulatory T cells. This table comes from immunoSEQ multiplex PCR, and its TCRdb copy is limited to in-frame clones, with some not included. The data show around 100,000 clones, 94% seen once. The specimen sequenced was Tregs sorted from blood. All receptors derive from a human donor in good health.

The V gene is TRBV30, the J gene TRBJ1-1, with 8 nucleotides matching TRBD1. This CDR3 contains 12 residues. Germline V gives CDR1 GTSNPN, CDR2 SVGIG (reference sequence). V trimming: 5 bases; J trimming: 3 bases; junction bases outside the gene matches: 2. In DNA form, the CDR3 reads TGTGCCTGGGACAGGGGTGACACTGAAGCTTTCTTT. Translated: CAWDRGDTEAFF.

Only a few counts were recorded for this clone. The rearrangement joins TRBV6-6 to TRBJ2-5; tentatively, D is TRBD1 or TRBD2 (5 bases each). This CDR3 has 13 amino acids. V lost 0 bases, J lost 5 bases, and 7 bases lay in between. Germline CDR1 and CDR2: MNHNY and SVGAGI (reference sequence). This CDR3 is CASSYSGVETQYF. The CDR3 DNA follows: TGTGCCAGCAGTTACTCGGGGGTCGAGACCCAGTACTTC.

The count of this clone is one. The chain has TRBV9 and TRBJ2-1; perhaps TRBD2 as D (5 bases). Germline loops: CDR1 SGDLS, CDR2 YYNGEE. CDR3 length: 13 residues. Trimming shortened V by 3 bases and J by 7 bases, and 11 bases separated the two germline ends. CDR3 coding DNA: TGTGCCAGCAGCGAGACTAATCTTAATGAGCAGTTCTTC. Amino acid sequence: CASSETNLNEQFF.

The J gene is TRBJ2-6, the V gene TRBV18; 8 bases agree with TRBD1. CDR3 length: 22 residues. CDR1 is KGHSH, CDR2 LQKENI, per germline. After removal of 5 bases from V and 0 bases from J, the junction contained 21 bases not matched to a gene. Here the CDR3 reads CASSSRTGPTLGTSSGANVLTF. DNA for the CDR3: TGTGCCAGCTCAAGTCGGACAGGGCCGACCTTGGGGACGAGCTCTGGGGCCAACGTCCTGACTTTC. Together with reference TRBV18 and TRBJ2-6, the CDR3 gives the full variable domain: NAGVMQNPRHLVRRRGQEARLRCSPMKGHSHVYWYRQLPEEGLKFMVYLQKENIIDESGMPKERFSAEFPKEGPSILRIQQVVRGDSAAYFCASSSRTGPTLGTSSGANVLTFGAGSRLTVL.

This chain joins TRBV30 and TRBJ2-1; 14 nucleotides align to TRBD2. CDR1 and CDR2 (germline): GTSNPN, SVGIG (reference sequence). V was pared by 7 bases and J by 15 bases, with 11 bases of the junction left unmatched. This CDR3 contains 13 residues. The CDR3 reads CASTGTSGRILFF. The CDR3 DNA sequence: TGTGCCTCCACGGGGACTAGCGGGAGAATTCTGTTCTTC.

This chain connects TRBV18 to TRBJ1-2; the D is unclear. The CDR3 spans 13 residues. Trimming took off 3 bases at V and 4 bases at J, with 9 bases between the two ends. CDR1 KGHSH and CDR2 LQKENI come from the germline V gene. CDR3 region: CASSPAAAYGYTF. The CDR3 DNA follows: TGTGCCAGCTCACCCGCGGCAGCCTATGGCTACACCTTC.

This chain joins TRBV5-1 and TRBJ1-1, with D tentatively TRBD1 (6 bases). Germline CDR1 is SGHRS and CDR2 is YFSETQ. CDR3 size: 14 residues. V shed 4 bases and J shed 6 bases, with 16 bases lying between them. The CDR3 reads CASSLASGVSEAFF. For the CDR3, the DNA is TGCGCCAGCAGCCTGGCGTCAGGGGTCTCTGAAGCTTTCTTT.

The V call is TRBV28, the J call TRBJ2-7, with 10 bases matching TRBD1. CDR1 is MDHEN, CDR2 SYDVKM, per germline. V lost 6 bases, J lost 5 bases, and 7 bases stayed unmatched. CDR3 length equals 14 residues. The CDR3 nucleotides are TGTGCCAGCAGCTCCCGACAGGGGGCCGACGAGCAGTACTTC. Translation: CASSSRQGADEQYF.

The chain employs TRBV6-6 and TRBJ2-5; perhaps TRBD2 as D (6 bases). Looked up from germline, CDR1 is MNHNY and CDR2 is SVGAGI (reference sequence). This CDR3 is built from 14 residues. Trimming removed 8 bases from V and 1 base from J, with 14 bases in between. The CDR3 protein is CASGSLEGQETQYF. DNA of the CDR3: TGTGCCAGCGGATCGTTGGAGGGCCAAGAGACCCAGTACTTC.

This sequence joins TRBV6-6 and TRBJ2-1; 12 bases align to TRBD2. V shed 2 bases, J shed 6 bases, and the junction held 5 bases outside the gene matches. The CDR3 sequence is 16 residues long. Germline V CDR1 and CDR2: MNHNY, SVGAGI (reference sequence). CDR3 residues: CASSYPGLAGINEQFF. The CDR3 region has the DNA TGTGCCAGCAGTTACCCCGGACTAGCGGGGATCAATGAGCAGTTCTTC.

The chain couples TRBV18 to TRBJ2-5; D may be TRBD1 or TRBD2 (5 bases each). The ends were cut back, 6 bases at V and 6 bases at J, with 17 bases in the middle. The length of the CDR3 is 14 residues. Germline V gives CDR1 KGHSH, CDR2 LQKENI. In nucleotides, the CDR3 is TGTGCCAGCTCCCTAACCTCCGAGGGACAGACCCAGTACTTC. Its translation is CASSLTSEGQTQYF.

This chain connects TRBV18 to TRBJ1-1, with D possibly being TRBD1 (6 bases). V shed 7 bases and J shed 2 bases, with 11 bases lying between them. Germline CDR1 is KGHSH and CDR2 is LQKENI. This CDR3 has 13 amino acids. The DNA for the CDR3 is TGTGCCAGCTTCGGGGGCCGAAACACTGAAGCTTTCTTT. Its protein product is CASFGGRNTEAFF.